Ten or more counts support the clone carrying this TCR beta chain. Its antigen is as yet unknown. Clinical symptoms, serum thyroxine, TRAb, thyroid ultrasound and orbital computed tomography informed diagnoses. Germline CDR1 and CDR2: MDHEN and SYDVKM. The CDR3 consists of 14 residues. V lost 5 bases and J 6 bases, leaving 17 bases between the germline ends. The entry originates in a study of T cells in Graves' hyperthyroidism and ophthalmopathy. Study in general: Peripheral blood was acquired at first diagnosis, ahead of any therapy whatsoever. Study results and caveats: Peripheral blood also featured most of the thyroid clonotypes expanded above 0.001.

TCR beta CDR3 regions were amplified from RNA. HTBI primers were employed in a first-round RT-PCR of the TCR CDR3. TCRdb passed the multiplex PCR reads through MiXCR, listing each CDR3 protein once. In the table there are under 350,000 distinct CDR3 sequences, 18% of which are singletons. The chain combines TRBV28 with TRBJ2-7, with a possible D match to TRBD2 (7 bases). The clonotype comes from a woman between 50 and 59 years old with Graves' hyperthyroidism. Specimen: blood. The CDR3, as DNA: TGTGCCAGCAGTCGACGGGGGGCAGCGGGCGAGCAGTACTTC. The encoded protein is CASSRRGAAGEQYF.